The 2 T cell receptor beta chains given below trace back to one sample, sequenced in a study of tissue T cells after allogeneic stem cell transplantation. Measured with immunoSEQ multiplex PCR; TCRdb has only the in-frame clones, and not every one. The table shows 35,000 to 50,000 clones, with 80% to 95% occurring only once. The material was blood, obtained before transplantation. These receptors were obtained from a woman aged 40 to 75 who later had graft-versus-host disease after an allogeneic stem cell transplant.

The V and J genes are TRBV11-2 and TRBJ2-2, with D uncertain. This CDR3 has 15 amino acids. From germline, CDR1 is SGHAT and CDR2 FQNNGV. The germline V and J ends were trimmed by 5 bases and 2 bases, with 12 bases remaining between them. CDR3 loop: CASSPLSGNTGELFF. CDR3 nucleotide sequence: TGTGCCAGCAGCCCTCTCTCAGGAAACACCGGGGAGCTGTTTTTT.

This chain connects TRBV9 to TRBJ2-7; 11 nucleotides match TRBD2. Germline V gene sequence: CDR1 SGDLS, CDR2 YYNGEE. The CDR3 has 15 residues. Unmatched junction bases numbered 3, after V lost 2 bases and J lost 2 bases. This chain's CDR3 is CASSVGTSGTYEQYF. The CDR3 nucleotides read TGTGCCAGCAGCGTGGGGACTAGCGGAACCTACGAGCAGTACTTC.